The rows below give T cell receptor beta chains drawn from one sample of a study of spatial heterogeneity in lung cancer. MiXCR, run by TCRdb on the 5' RACE reads, gives a single entry per CDR3 protein. The sample lists about 36,000 distinct CDR3 sequences, approximately 8% occurring once. The sequenced sample was PBMCs, obtained at follow-up. The receptors derive from a male donor with early-stage non-small cell lung cancer. CDR3s include the opening cysteine and the closing phenylalanine or tryptophan. The D gene is left open where the match is weak. Where a row states a size, it is once, few, many or the class of an expanded clone; other rows omit it.

CDR3nt	CDR3aa	j_gene	d_gene	abundance	v_gene
TGTGCCAGCACTGGGACAGAGAGAGGGGATGAGCAGTTCTTC	CASTGTERGDEQFF	TRBJ2-1	TRBD1	many	TRBV7-8
TGCGCCAGCAGCTTGTCCGAAGAGACCCAGTACTTC	CASSLSEETQYF	TRBJ2-5	NA	many	TRBV5-1
TGTGCCAGCAGCTGGAACCGGGACAGGGATTACTATGGCTACACCTTC	CASSWNRDRDYYGYTF	TRBJ1-2	TRBD1	NA	TRBV5-6
TGTGCCAGCAGAGACAGGGCCTTGAGCACAGATACGCAGTATTTT	CASRDRALSTDTQYF	TRBJ2-3	TRBD1	few	TRBV6-5
TGTGCCAGCAGCGCAACCGGGACCAATCAGCCCCAGCATTTT	CASSATGTNQPQHF	TRBJ1-5	NA	many	TRBV9
TGCAGCGTTGCCCTGCGGGGTGACGAGCAGTACTTC	CSVALRGDEQYF	TRBJ2-7	NA	few	TRBV29-1
TGTGCCAGCAGTCCCGGAGGGGGGACTAATCTTGAAGCTTTCTTT	CASSPGGGTNLEAFF	TRBJ1-1	NA	many	TRBV6-5
TGTGCCAGCAGTTACTCGTCGGCTTCAGTTAATGAAAAACTGTTTTTT	CASSYSSASVNEKLFF	TRBJ1-4	NA	many	TRBV6-5
TGTGCCTGGATCTCCGGTGGGGGAATACATGGCTACACCTTC	CAWISGGGIHGYTF	TRBJ1-2	NA	many	TRBV30
TGTGCCAGCAGCTTAGTTGGAAACCCCGGCGATGAGCAGTTCTTC	CASSLVGNPGDEQFF	TRBJ2-1	NA	many	TRBV7-2
TGTGCCAGTAGTGATCTAGCGGGGGGGCCCTACGAGCAGTACTTC	CASSDLAGGPYEQYF	TRBJ2-7	TRBD2	many	TRBV19
TGTGCCAGCAGTTTCGCTAGCGGGGGCCGCTACAATGAGCAGTTCTTC	CASSFASGGRYNEQFF	TRBJ2-1	TRBD2	few	TRBV6-5
TGTGCCAAGCCGGACAGCGGAGGGGCCGGGGAGCTGTTTTTT	CAKPDSGGAGELFF	TRBJ2-2	NA	many	TRBV19
TGTGCCAGCAGCCCTCCGGGTAACTCCTACGAGCAGTACTTC	CASSPPGNSYEQYF	TRBJ2-7	NA	NA	TRBV7-9
TGCAGCGTTGAACGAGGTACAGGGGAAAATGAGCAGTTCTTC	CSVERGTGENEQFF	TRBJ2-1	TRBD1	NA	TRBV29-1
TGTGCCAGCAGCTTAGGGTCCGACAGGTTCAATCAGCCCCAGCATTTT	CASSLGSDRFNQPQHF	TRBJ1-5	NA	many	TRBV7-6
TGTGCCAGCAGTGCCACCCGTGCCCCCGGGGAGCTGTTTTTT	CASSATRAPGELFF	TRBJ2-2	NA	few	TRBV12-3/TRBV12-4
TGTGCCAGCAGTTACTCGAAAGATCAGCCCCAGCATTTT	CASSYSKDQPQHF	TRBJ1-5	NA	many	TRBV6-6
TGCAGCGGGAACCGGGACACAGGTGAAGCTTTCTTT	CSGNRDTGEAFF	TRBJ1-1	NA	many	TRBV29-1
TGCGCCAGCAGCTTGGACTTGAGCGGGGGTTTTATCGAGCAGTACTTC	CASSLDLSGGFIEQYF	TRBJ2-7	TRBD2	many	TRBV5-1
TGCAGCGTTGAAATACCAGCCCCGGGACATTATTCCTACGAGCAGTACTTC	CSVEIPAPGHYSYEQYF	TRBJ2-7	NA	few	TRBV29-1
TGTGCCAGCAGCCGGTCTTCGTCGACTGGGGCCAACGTCCTGACTTTC	CASSRSSSTGANVLTF	TRBJ2-6	NA	medium-sized	TRBV6-5
TGCGCCAGCAGCTTGGACAGGGGGCGCCCAGGGGCCAACGTCCTGACTTTC	CASSLDRGRPGANVLTF	TRBJ2-6	TRBD1	many	TRBV5-1
TGTGCCAGCAGCCCAGGGCGGTTCACAGATACGCAGTATTTT	CASSPGRFTDTQYF	TRBJ2-3	NA	medium-sized	TRBV7-9